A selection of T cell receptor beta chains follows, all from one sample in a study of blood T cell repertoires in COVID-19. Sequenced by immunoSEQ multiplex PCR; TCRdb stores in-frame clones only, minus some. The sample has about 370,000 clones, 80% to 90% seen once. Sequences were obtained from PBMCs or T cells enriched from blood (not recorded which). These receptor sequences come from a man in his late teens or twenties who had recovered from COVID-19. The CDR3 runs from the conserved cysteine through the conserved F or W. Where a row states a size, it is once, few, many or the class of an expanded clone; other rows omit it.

CDR3aa: CASSLFGSGENTDTQYF
j_gene: TRBJ2-3
v_gene: TRBV28
abundance: NA

CDR3aa: CASRGKSGQAANTGELFF
j_gene: TRBJ2-2
v_gene: TRBV4-1
abundance: NA

CDR3aa: CASSQDDRGEEAFF
j_gene: TRBJ1-1
v_gene: TRBV4-3
abundance: NA

CDR3aa: CASSPNALFYEQYF
j_gene: TRBJ2-7
v_gene: TRBV3-1/TRBV3-2
abundance: NA

CDR3aa: CASSQATGAGAFF
j_gene: TRBJ1-1
v_gene: TRBV4-1
abundance: NA

CDR3aa: CASSSQGDTGNTIYF
j_gene: TRBJ1-3
v_gene: TRBV5-1
abundance: NA

CDR3aa: CASSLFIPIQGYGTEAFF
j_gene: TRBJ1-1
v_gene: TRBV27
abundance: NA

CDR3aa: CASSQRDTGSSSYNSPLHF
j_gene: TRBJ1-6
v_gene: TRBV18
abundance: NA

CDR3aa: CASSPLEVTEQFF
j_gene: TRBJ2-1
v_gene: TRBV5-4
abundance: NA

CDR3aa: CASSQVPGVKTGAFF
j_gene: TRBJ1-1
v_gene: TRBV3-1/TRBV3-2
abundance: NA

CDR3aa: CAWSLWERGSDGYTF
j_gene: TRBJ1-2
v_gene: TRBV30
abundance: NA

CDR3aa: CATKPSGGAGRADTQYF
j_gene: TRBJ2-3
v_gene: TRBV24-1
abundance: NA

CDR3aa: CASSKQGGEAFF
j_gene: TRBJ1-1
v_gene: TRBV6-5
abundance: NA

CDR3aa: CASSFREVNYGYTF
j_gene: TRBJ1-2
v_gene: TRBV28
abundance: NA

CDR3aa: CASSFSSRDRGRDGYTF
j_gene: TRBJ1-2
v_gene: TRBV28
abundance: NA

CDR3aa: CASSYQGASYGYTF
j_gene: TRBJ1-2
v_gene: TRBV6-5
abundance: NA

CDR3aa: CASSQQRLAGNEQFF
j_gene: TRBJ2-1
v_gene: TRBV4-2
abundance: NA

CDR3aa: CASSFRQGADSPLHF
j_gene: TRBJ1-6
v_gene: TRBV5-1
abundance: NA

CDR3aa: CASSDSGHHNSPLHF
j_gene: TRBJ1-6
v_gene: TRBV25-1
abundance: NA

CDR3aa: CASSLGSSTGELFF
j_gene: TRBJ2-2
v_gene: TRBV5-1
abundance: NA

CDR3aa: CASSKARGLGTGF
j_gene: TRBJ1-2
v_gene: TRBV19
abundance: NA

CDR3aa: CASSLGELTNEKLFF
j_gene: TRBJ1-4
v_gene: TRBV5-8
abundance: NA

CDR3aa: CASSEASGRFNEQFF
j_gene: TRBJ2-1
v_gene: TRBV2
abundance: NA

CDR3aa: CASSLLSSNYGYTF
j_gene: TRBJ1-2
v_gene: TRBV14
abundance: once

CDR3aa: CASSYGTSTWNEQFF
j_gene: TRBJ2-1
v_gene: TRBV6-5
abundance: NA

CDR3aa: CASSATTGGGYGYTF
j_gene: TRBJ1-2
v_gene: TRBV5-1
abundance: NA

CDR3aa: CASRPIQGHQPQHF
j_gene: TRBJ1-5
v_gene: TRBV27
abundance: NA

CDR3aa: CASSQLVGQGWYF
j_gene: TRBJ2-7
v_gene: TRBV3-1/TRBV3-2
abundance: NA

CDR3aa: CSVVVGSDTGELFF
j_gene: TRBJ2-2
v_gene: TRBV29-1
abundance: NA

CDR3aa: CATTEGQSSYNSPLHF
j_gene: TRBJ1-6
v_gene: TRBV15
abundance: few

CDR3aa: CASSADRESGYTF
j_gene: TRBJ1-2
v_gene: TRBV3-1/TRBV3-2
abundance: few

CDR3aa: CASTGGRGMRNQPQHF
j_gene: TRBJ1-5
v_gene: TRBV28
abundance: NA